These 15 T cell receptor beta chains originate from one sample sequenced in a study of OX40 agonist ivuxolimab in advanced cancers. Clones were read by immunoSEQ multiplex PCR, and TCRdb kept only the in-frame ones, dropping some. The sample has some 74,000 clones, 88% seen once. Specimen: CD4+ or CD8+ T cells sorted from blood, collected in a trial of the OX40 agonist ivuxolimab. The receptor set was obtained from an adult with an advanced solid tumor such as melanoma, head and neck, liver or kidney cancer.

The chain carries TRBV28 and TRBJ2-2; no firm D call. Trimming took 1 base from V and 8 from J, leaving 5 bases between them. The germline V gene has CDR1 MDHEN and CDR2 SYDVKM. The CDR3 has 12 amino acids. Written as DNA, the CDR3 is TGTGCCAGCAGTTTATTATCAGGGGAGCTGTTTTTT. Protein: CASSLLSGELFF.

The genes are TRBV15 and TRBJ2-3; D is ambiguous. The CDR3 runs to 13 residues. Per the germline V gene, CDR1 is LNHNV and CDR2 is YYDKDF (reference sequence). V was cut by 0 bases and J by 5 bases, with 6 bases left in between. This chain's CDR3 is CATSRDLRDTQYF. The CDR3 region has the DNA TGTGCCACCAGCAGAGATCTGCGAGATACGCAGTATTTT.

The chain carries TRBV4-1 and TRBJ2-7; no clear D gene. Germline V gene data show CDR1 as MGHRA and CDR2 as YSYEKL. The CDR3 runs to 11 residues. Trimming shortened V by 3 bases and J by 4 bases, and 4 bases separated the two germline ends. The CDR3 nucleotides are TGCGCCAGCAGCCATGGATACGAGCAGTACTTC. Its protein is CASSHGYEQYF.

The table lists this clone with a count of one. V usage is TRBV9 and J usage is TRBJ2-6; D tentatively fits TRBD1 or TRBD2 (6 bases each). The V end was cut by 4 bases, the J end by 2 bases, with 13 bases between. In germline, CDR1 is SGDLS, CDR2 YYNGEE. The CDR3 has 16 amino acids. CDR3 residues: CASSSRGDPGANVLTF. CDR3 bases: TGTGCCAGCAGCTCGAGGGGGGACCCTGGGGCCAACGTCCTGACTTTC.

This chain links TRBV7-2 with TRBJ1-5; D is unresolved. The CDR3 has 15 amino acids. Trimming took off 1 base at V and 0 bases at J, with 7 bases between the two ends. The V gene's germline CDR1 is SGHTA and CDR2 FQGNSA. The CDR3 spells CASSLDSNSNQPQHF. As DNA, the CDR3 is TGTGCCAGCAGCTTAGATAGCAATAGCAATCAGCCCCAGCATTTT.

Here the CDR3 reads CASSLVGSGNTIYF. The CDR3 DNA follows: TGTGCCAGCAGCTTAGTCGGTTCTGGAAACACCATATATTTT. The rearrangement joins TRBV7-9 to TRBJ1-3; no firm D call. The CDR3 loop spans 14 amino acids. With 1 base removed from V and 1 base from J, the gap between germline ends came to 5 bases. CDR1 is SEHNR and CDR2 is FQNEAQ in the germline V gene (reference sequence).

The DNA for the CDR3 is TGTGCCAGCTCACTGTTGGGGGAGACCCAGTACTTC. Its protein is CASSLLGETQYF. The chain combines TRBV18 with TRBJ2-5; D gene uncertain. The CDR3 sequence is 12 residues long. V lost 4 bases to trimming and J lost 5 bases, with 8 bases between them. Germline-derived CDR1 and CDR2 are KGHSH and LQKENI.

V and J are TRBV2 and TRBJ2-5; 8 nucleotides align to TRBD1. Germline V lookup: CDR1 SNHLY, CDR2 FYNNEI. J was trimmed by 4 bases and V by 7 bases; bases with no gene match: 5. This CDR3 is 13 amino acids long. CDR3 sequence: CASKGTGIETQYF. CDR3 DNA: TGTGCCAGCAAGGGGACAGGTATAGAGACCCAGTACTTC.

CDR3 nucleotide sequence: TGTGCCAGCAGTTTATTTCCGGGAGGCTCCACAGATACGCAGTATTTT. Residues: CASSLFPGGSTDTQYF. This chain links TRBV28 with TRBJ2-3; 7 nucleotides match TRBD2. The ends lost 1 base at V and 2 bases at J; junction bases unmatched: 6. Germline V gene data show CDR1 as MDHEN and CDR2 as SYDVKM. The CDR3 loop spans 16 amino acids.

This clone was found once. The V and J genes are TRBV25-1 and TRBJ1-2, with TRBD1 as a possible D gene (5 bases). CDR3 length equals 12 residues. CDR1 and CDR2 from the germline V gene are MGHDK and SYGVNS. The V end was cut by 4 bases, the J end by 9 bases, with 12 bases between. CDR3 DNA sequence: TGTGCCAGCAGTGGCCAGGGCCCACGCTACACCTTC. It specifies CASSGQGPRYTF.

A few counts support this clone. The V call is TRBV29-1, the J call TRBJ2-5; 14 positions agree with TRBD2. CDR1 and CDR2 (germline): SQVTM, ANQGSEA. CDR3 length equals 15 residues. The V segment lost 7 bases and the J segment 7 bases; nucleotides outside the gene matches: 11. The CDR3 DNA sequence: TGCAGCGGGGTACCAGGGACTAGCGGGAGAGGGACCCAGTACTTC. Translating gives CSGVPGTSGRGTQYF.

This clone was seen a handful of times. J is TRBJ1-1 and V is TRBV6-5; no clear D. The germline V and J ends were trimmed by 8 bases and 10 bases, with 14 bases remaining between them. Germline V gene data show CDR1 as MNHEY and CDR2 as SVGAGI. CDR3 length: 11 residues. DNA for the CDR3: TGTGCCAGCTCCTCTATCGAGGGAGCTTTCTTT. It is translated as CASSSIEGAFF.

This chain uses TRBV15 with TRBJ1-1; TRBD1 aligns across 9 bases. Germline V lookup: CDR1 LNHNV, CDR2 YYDKDF (reference sequence). The V gene end was trimmed by 1 base and the J gene end by 1 base; junction bases not matched to a gene: 13. CDR3 size: 19 residues. Written as DNA, the CDR3 is TGTGCCACCAGCAGAGGAACGACCGGGACAGGGAGGAAGAACACTGAAGCTTTCTTT. It yields the protein CATSRGTTGTGRKNTEAFF.

This clone has a single count. The chain employs TRBV4-2 and TRBJ1-5; D is possibly TRBD1 (5 bases). The CDR3 has 15 residues. Germline V CDR1 and CDR2: LGHNA, YNFKEQ. V shed 4 bases and J shed 5 bases, with 15 bases lying between them. The CDR3 reads CASSPLLGGHQPQHF. DNA of the CDR3: TGTGCCAGCAGCCCTCTATTGGGGGGTCATCAGCCCCAGCATTTT.

This chain joins TRBV19 and TRBJ1-5, with D uncertain. The CDR3 is 15 amino acids. V was cut by 3 bases and J by 7 bases, with 16 bases left in between. Per germline, CDR1 LNHDA and CDR2 SQIVND (reference sequence). CDR3 in amino acids: CASSMSRGEDQPQHF. CDR3 nucleotides: TGTGCCAGTAGTATGAGTCGCGGGGAGGACCAGCCCCAGCATTTT.